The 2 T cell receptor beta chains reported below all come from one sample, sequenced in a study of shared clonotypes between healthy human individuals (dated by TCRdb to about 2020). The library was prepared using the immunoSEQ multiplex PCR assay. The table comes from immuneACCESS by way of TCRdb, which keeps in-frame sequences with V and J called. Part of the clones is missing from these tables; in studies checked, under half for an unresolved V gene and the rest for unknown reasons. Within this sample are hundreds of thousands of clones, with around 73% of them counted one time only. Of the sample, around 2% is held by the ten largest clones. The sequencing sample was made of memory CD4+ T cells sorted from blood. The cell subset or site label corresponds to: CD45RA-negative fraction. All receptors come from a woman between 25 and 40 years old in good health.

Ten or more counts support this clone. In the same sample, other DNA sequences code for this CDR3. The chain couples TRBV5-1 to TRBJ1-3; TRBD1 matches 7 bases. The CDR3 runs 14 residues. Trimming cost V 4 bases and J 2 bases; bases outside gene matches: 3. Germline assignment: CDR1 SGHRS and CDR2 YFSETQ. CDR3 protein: CASSPGTAGNTIYF. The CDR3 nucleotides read TGCGCCAGCAGCCCGGGGACAGCTGGAAACACCATATATTTT.

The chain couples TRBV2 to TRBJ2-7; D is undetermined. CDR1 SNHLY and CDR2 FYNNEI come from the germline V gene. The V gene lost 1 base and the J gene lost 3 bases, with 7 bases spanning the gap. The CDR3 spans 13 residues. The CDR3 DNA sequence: TGTGCCAGCAGTGAAGACCGGCTCTACGAGCAGTACTTC. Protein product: CASSEDRLYEQYF.